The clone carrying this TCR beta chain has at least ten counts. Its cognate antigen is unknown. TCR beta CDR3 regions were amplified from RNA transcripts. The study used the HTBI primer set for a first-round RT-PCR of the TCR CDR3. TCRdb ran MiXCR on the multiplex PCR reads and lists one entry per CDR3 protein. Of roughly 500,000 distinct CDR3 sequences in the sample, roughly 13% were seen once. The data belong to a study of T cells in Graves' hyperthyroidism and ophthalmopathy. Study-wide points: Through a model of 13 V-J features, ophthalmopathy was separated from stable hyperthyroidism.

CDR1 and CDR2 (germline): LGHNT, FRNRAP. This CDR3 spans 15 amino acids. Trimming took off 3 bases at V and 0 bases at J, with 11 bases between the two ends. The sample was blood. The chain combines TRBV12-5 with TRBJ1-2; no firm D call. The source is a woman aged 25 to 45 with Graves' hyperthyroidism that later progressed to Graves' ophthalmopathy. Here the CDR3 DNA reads TGTGCTAGTGGTTTTGTGGCAGACTCTAACTATGGCTACACCTTC. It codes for CASGFVADSNYGYTF.